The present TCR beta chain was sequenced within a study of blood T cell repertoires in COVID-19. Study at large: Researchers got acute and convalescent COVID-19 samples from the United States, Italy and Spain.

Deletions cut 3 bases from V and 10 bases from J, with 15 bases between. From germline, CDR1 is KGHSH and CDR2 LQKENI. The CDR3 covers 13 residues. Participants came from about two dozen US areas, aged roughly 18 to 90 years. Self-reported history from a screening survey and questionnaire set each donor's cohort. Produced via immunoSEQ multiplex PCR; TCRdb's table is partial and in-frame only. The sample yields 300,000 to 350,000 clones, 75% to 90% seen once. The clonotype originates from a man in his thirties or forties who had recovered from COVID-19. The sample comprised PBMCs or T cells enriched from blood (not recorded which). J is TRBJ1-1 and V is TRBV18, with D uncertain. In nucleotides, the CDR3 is TGTGCCAGCTCACCCCCTAATGCAGCGGGAGCTTTCTTT. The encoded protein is CASSPPNAAGAFF.